This passage covers 32 T cell receptor beta chains from one sample sequenced in a study of cytomegalovirus exposure and HLA in healthy donors. The PCR was carried out with 60 Vbeta primers and 13 Jbeta primers. The table came from immunoSEQ multiplex PCR; TCRdb's copy has only in-frame clones and leaves some out. The sample lists 90,000 to 100,000 clones, approximately 70% occurring once. Sequencing used PBMCs. All receptors derive from a man aged 50 to 60 in good health and CMV-seronegative.

The chain combines TRBV4-1 with TRBJ2-3; 8 bases align to TRBD1. After removal of 1 base from V and 3 bases from J, the junction contained 6 bases not matched to a gene. CDR1 and CDR2 from the germline V gene are MGHRA and YSYEKL. The CDR3 runs to 16 residues. CDR3 coding DNA: TGCGCCAGCAGCCAAGTGGGCAGGGGGCGGACAGATACGCAGTATTTT. Its translation: CASSQVGRGRTDTQYF.

The chain uses TRBV5-4 and TRBJ1-2; weak D call: TRBD1 (5 bases). Germline V gene data show CDR1 as SGHNT and CDR2 as YYREEE (reference sequence). The ends were cut back, 2 bases at V and 4 bases at J, with 15 bases in the middle. This CDR3 is built from 15 residues. CDR3 coding DNA: TGTGCCAGCAGCTTCGCAGGGAGGGGCCTCTATGGCTACACCTTC. Its translation: CASSFAGRGLYGYTF.

The rearrangement uses TRBV7-6 and TRBJ2-3; a possible D gene is TRBD1 (5 bases). Per germline, CDR1 SGHVS and CDR2 FNYEAQ. This CDR3 has 14 amino acids. The V end was cut by 5 bases, the J end by 6 bases, with 15 bases between. The CDR3 DNA follows: TGTGCCAGCAGCAGGGGCCTGACCCCGGATACGCAGTATTTT. It yields the protein CASSRGLTPDTQYF.

V and J are TRBV29-1 and TRBJ2-5; no clear D. The V end was cut by 4 bases, the J end by 0 bases, with 6 bases between. CDR1 is SQVTM and CDR2 is ANQGSEA in the germline V gene. The CDR3 sequence is 12 residues long. The CDR3 sequence is CSVAVNQETQYF. CDR3 coding DNA: TGCAGCGTTGCAGTAAACCAAGAGACCCAGTACTTC.

The V and J genes are TRBV4-2 and TRBJ2-3; TRBD2 matches at 8 bases. Per germline, CDR1 LGHNA and CDR2 YNFKEQ. CDR3 length equals 17 residues. V lost 0 bases, J lost 1 base, and 6 bases stayed unmatched. In DNA, the CDR3 is TGTGCCAGCAGCCAAGACGTTGCGGGGGGCCGCACAGATACGCAGTATTTT. It is translated as CASSQDVAGGRTDTQYF.

This chain connects TRBV9 to TRBJ1-2; D is ambiguous. From germline, CDR1 is SGDLS and CDR2 YYNGEE. The CDR3 is made up of 12 amino acids. Trimming shortened V by 3 bases and J by 8 bases, and 11 bases separated the two germline ends. CDR3 sequence reads: CASSASAGGYTF. As DNA, the CDR3 is TGTGCCAGCAGCGCATCCGCTGGCGGCTACACCTTC.

The chain employs TRBV30 and TRBJ1-6; TRBD1 matches 8 bases. The CDR3 has 14 amino acids. With 2 bases clipped from V and 7 bases from J, the junction kept 4 bases outside the gene matches. Germline V gene data show CDR1 as GTSNPN and CDR2 as SVGIG (reference sequence). The CDR3 DNA follows: TGTGCCTGGAGTAGCAGGGGGCGAAATTCACCCCTCCACTTT. Protein sequence: CAWSSRGRNSPLHF.

The chain couples TRBV7-2 to TRBJ1-2; 9 nucleotides line up with TRBD1. Trimming removed 1 base from V and 2 bases from J; junction bases left unmatched: 2. CDR1 is SGHTA, CDR2 FQGNSA, per germline. There are 15 residues in the CDR3. CDR3 bases: TGTGCCAGCAGCTTAGTGACAGGGGGGAACTATGGCTACACCTTC. Translation gives CASSLVTGGNYGYTF.

This clone was detected only a few times. The rearrangement links TRBV7-2 to TRBJ2-7; 12 bases line up with TRBD2. The CDR3 totals 14 residues. The junction had 1 base not matched to a gene; V was cut back by 3 bases and J by 4 bases. Germline CDR1 and CDR2: SGHTA and FQGNSA. CDR3 residues: CASSLTSGSYEQYV. The CDR3 bases are TGTGCCAGCAGCTTGACTAGCGGGAGTTACGAGCAGTACGTC.

The chain links TRBV7-8 to TRBJ2-3; D possibly corresponds to TRBD1 (5 bases). The CDR3 has 14 amino acids. The germline gives CDR1 SGHVS, CDR2 FQNEAQ. V shed 4 bases and J shed 6 bases, with 14 bases lying between them. The CDR3 DNA reads TGTGCCAGCAGCTCCCAGTGGGGCGAGGATACGCAGTATTTT. Translation: CASSSQWGEDTQYF.

The V gene is TRBV28, the J gene TRBJ2-1; TRBD2 aligns across 12 bases. The germline gives CDR1 MDHEN, CDR2 SYDVKM. This CDR3 is 16 amino acids long. Trimming took 5 bases from V and 3 from J; bases not matched to a gene: 5. CDR3 in DNA: TGTGCCAGCAGTGAGCTAGCGGGGGGGCTCTACAATGAGCAGTTCTTC. This sequence encodes CASSELAGGLYNEQFF.

The chain links TRBV7-6 to TRBJ2-1; weak D call: TRBD2 (5 bases). This CDR3 is built from 13 residues. Germline values: CDR1 SGHVS, CDR2 FNYEAQ. The V gene lost 11 bases and the J gene lost 3 bases, with 14 bases spanning the gap. The CDR3 bases are TGTGCCCACAAGCGGAGTCTCTACAATGAGCAGTTCTTC. Protein: CAHKRSLYNEQFF.

The rearrangement links TRBV6-1 to TRBJ1-3, with 8 bases identical to TRBD1. In germline, CDR1 is MNHNS, CDR2 SASEGT. The length of the CDR3 is 15 residues. The J segment lost 5 bases and the V segment lost 0 bases, leaving 3 bases of the junction unmatched. CDR3 sequence reads: CASSEAGTGRNTIYF. The CDR3 coding sequence is TGTGCCAGCAGTGAAGCGGGGACAGGAAGAAACACCATATATTTT.

The rearrangement uses TRBV5-4 and TRBJ1-1; 7 nucleotides agree with TRBD1. In germline, CDR1 is SGHNT, CDR2 YYREEE (reference sequence). The V gene end was trimmed by 10 bases and the J gene end by 2 bases; junction bases not matched to a gene: 11. This CDR3 has 14 amino acids. As DNA, the CDR3 is TGTGCCTGCGCCACAGGGGTCCTTAACACTGAAGCTTTCTTT. Its protein is CACATGVLNTEAFF.

V and J are TRBV5-6 and TRBJ1-4; D gene uncertain. The germline CDR1 and CDR2 sequences are SGHDT and YYEEEE. The CDR3 has 17 amino acids. Between the trimmed V and J ends, which lost 4 bases and 1 base, there was a span of 17 bases. CDR3 loop: CASSRMRDRGTNEKLFF. In nucleotides, the CDR3 is TGTGCCAGCAGCCGTATGAGGGATCGGGGAACTAATGAAAAACTGTTTTTT.

The chain employs TRBV19 and TRBJ1-6; 9 bases map to TRBD1. Germline V CDR1 and CDR2: LNHDA, SQIVND (reference sequence). The CDR3 extends over 16 amino acids. Trimming took 6 bases from V and 3 from J; bases not matched to a gene: 6. This CDR3 reads CASSSGTGYYNSPLHF. In nucleotides, the CDR3 is TGTGCCAGTAGCTCCGGGACAGGGTACTATAATTCACCCCTCCACTTT.

The rearrangement uses TRBV11-2 and TRBJ1-4; 8 bases are shared with TRBD1. Looked up from germline, CDR1 is SGHAT and CDR2 is FQNNGV. J was trimmed by 2 bases and V by 2 bases; bases with no gene match: 4. The CDR3 extends over 16 amino acids. The CDR3 sequence is CASSLSTGVTNEKLFF. CDR3 in DNA: TGTGCCAGCAGCTTATCGACAGGGGTCACTAATGAAAAACTGTTTTTT.

The rearrangement uses TRBV10-3 and TRBJ2-1, with D possibly matching TRBD1 (5 bases). Trimming took off 0 bases at V and 8 bases at J, with 11 bases between the two ends. Looked up from germline, CDR1 is ENHRY and CDR2 is SYGVKD. CDR3 length equals 14 residues. In DNA form, the CDR3 reads TGTGCCATCAGTGAGTCGAAGGGGATCCATGAGCAGTTCTTC. Translating gives CAISESKGIHEQFF.

The J gene is TRBJ2-3, the V gene TRBV6-5; 8 bases align to TRBD1. Germline CDR1 is MNHEY and CDR2 is SVGAGI. Trimming at V came to 3 bases and at J to 0 bases, leaving 5 bases not matched to a gene. The CDR3 sequence is 16 residues long. CDR3 region: CASSYYRGKSTDTQYF. As DNA, the CDR3 is TGTGCCAGCAGTTATTACAGGGGGAAGAGCACAGATACGCAGTATTTT.

The rearrangement links TRBV7-6 to TRBJ2-7; 7 bases are shared with TRBD1. The CDR3 is 17 amino acids. Germline loops: CDR1 SGHVS, CDR2 FNYEAQ. The J segment lost 5 bases and the V segment lost 0 bases, leaving 13 bases of the junction unmatched. Here the CDR3 reads CASSLANSRRGKNEQYF. Here the CDR3 DNA reads TGTGCCAGCAGCTTAGCAAATTCTCGCAGGGGGAAAAACGAGCAGTACTTC. Using reference TRBV7-6 and TRBJ2-7 for the parts outside the CDR3, the full variable domain is GAGVSQSPRYKVTKRGQDVALRCDPISGHVSLYWYRQALGQGPEFLTYFNYEAQQDKSGLPNDRFSAERPEGSISTLTIQRTEQRDSAMYRCASSLANSRRGKNEQYFGPGTRLTVT.

This clone was detected a few times. J is TRBJ1-2 and V is TRBV10-3; D uncertain. Germline loops: CDR1 ENHRY, CDR2 SYGVKD. The V end was cut by 0 bases, the J end by 8 bases, with 13 bases between. This CDR3 region has 14 residues. The DNA for the CDR3 is TGTGCCATCAGTGAGTCGGCGGGTAGCATGGGCTACACCTTC. As protein: CAISESAGSMGYTF.

The chain recombines TRBV11-3 with TRBJ2-7, with 10 nucleotides matching TRBD1. The CDR3 is 13 amino acids. Germline V gene lookup returns CDR1 SGHNT and CDR2 YENEEA. Unmatched junction bases numbered 7, after V lost 5 bases and J lost 9 bases. The CDR3 DNA reads TGTGCCAGCAGCCGGGACAGGGGAGGGGCGCAGTACTTC. Translating gives CASSRDRGGAQYF.

This chain connects TRBV27 to TRBJ2-7; 11 bases match TRBD2. Germline CDR1 MNHEY, CDR2 SMNVEV (reference sequence). The CDR3 loop spans 14 amino acids. Losses at the gene ends were 2 bases for V and 7 bases for J; bases not matched to a gene: 4. The CDR3 reads CASSLVAGGLEQYV. CDR3 sequence (DNA): TGTGCCAGCAGTTTAGTAGCGGGAGGGCTTGAGCAGTACGTC.

The chain joins TRBV15 to TRBJ2-1; D uncertain. Germline loops: CDR1 LNHNV, CDR2 YYDKDF (reference sequence). The germline V and J ends were trimmed by 8 bases and 8 bases, with 16 bases remaining between them. The CDR3 has 13 amino acids. The CDR3 DNA is TGTGCCACCTCTAGAGGCCTTTTGTATGAGCAGTTCTTC. Amino acid sequence: CATSRGLLYEQFF.

J is TRBJ2-2 and V is TRBV7-6; 11 bases agree with TRBD2. Trimming at V came to 5 bases and at J to 2 bases, leaving 7 bases not matched to a gene. Germline V gives CDR1 SGHVS, CDR2 FNYEAQ. The CDR3 runs to 17 residues. DNA for the CDR3: TGTGCCAGCAGCCCGAGACTAGCGGGGAAAAACACCGGGGAGCTGTTTTTT. This translates into CASSPRLAGKNTGELFF.

The CDR3 bases are TGTGCCAGCAGTGGTCAGTTCAACACTGAAGCTTTCTTT. Protein product: CASSGQFNTEAFF. The chain joins TRBV2 to TRBJ1-1, with unresolved D. Per germline, CDR1 SNHLY and CDR2 FYNNEI. Trimming removed 4 bases at V and 2 bases at J, with 8 bases between. The CDR3 length is 13 residues.

This clone was detected only a few times. The chain employs TRBV4-3 and TRBJ1-2; 7 bases map to TRBD1. The CDR3 spans 15 residues. Germline lookup yields CDR1 LGHNA and CDR2 YSLEER. Unmatched junction bases numbered 7, after V lost 3 bases and J lost 3 bases. For the CDR3, the DNA is TGCGCCAGCAGCCACCTAACAGGGGTAGACTATGGCTACACCTTC. As protein: CASSHLTGVDYGYTF.

The chain joins TRBV5-4 to TRBJ2-3, with a weak D call TRBD2 (6 bases). The CDR3 has 11 amino acids. The germline V and J ends were trimmed by 5 bases and 11 bases, with 12 bases remaining between them. CDR1 is SGHNT and CDR2 is YYREEE in the germline V gene (reference sequence). In nucleotides, the CDR3 is TGTGCCAGCAGTGGAGTGGGGGGGCAGTATTTT. Its translation: CASSGVGGQYF.

The V gene is TRBV2, the J gene TRBJ2-3; TRBD2 agrees at 8 bases. Germline values: CDR1 SNHLY, CDR2 FYNNEI. The CDR3 has 15 amino acids. V shed 6 bases, J shed 8 bases, and the junction held 13 bases outside the gene matches. Here the CDR3 reads CASSPPGTRWGTQYF. The CDR3 coding sequence is TGTGCCAGCAGCCCTCCCGGGACTAGGTGGGGTACGCAGTATTTT.

This clone came up many times. The chain combines TRBV6-5 with TRBJ2-1; a weak D match, TRBD2 (6 bases). CDR3 size: 14 residues. From germline, CDR1 is MNHEY and CDR2 SVGAGI. Trimming left V 5 bases short and J 0 bases short, with 8 bases between. CDR3 residues: CASSPGDSYNEQFF. The DNA of the CDR3 is TGTGCCAGCAGTCCGGGAGACTCCTACAATGAGCAGTTCTTC.

Remarks on this clone: The same CDR3 is also encoded by other DNA sequences in this sample. The CDR3 region is CASSSTGGSTEAFF. The CDR3 nucleotides read TGCGCCAGCAGCTCTACAGGGGGCTCCACTGAAGCTTTCTTT. The chain recombines TRBV5-1 with TRBJ1-1; 9 bases line up with TRBD1. CDR3 length equals 14 residues. The germline CDR1 and CDR2 sequences are SGHRS and YFSETQ. Unmatched junction bases numbered 4, after V lost 3 bases and J lost 4 bases.

The chain recombines TRBV9 with TRBJ2-1; 8 bases are shared with TRBD2. From germline, CDR1 is SGDLS and CDR2 YYNGEE. There are 14 residues in the CDR3. V shed 3 bases, J shed 9 bases, and the junction held 8 bases outside the gene matches. CDR3 DNA: TGTGCCAGCAGCGCCCTGACTAGCGAGGGTGAGCAGTTCTTC. The encoded protein is CASSALTSEGEQFF.